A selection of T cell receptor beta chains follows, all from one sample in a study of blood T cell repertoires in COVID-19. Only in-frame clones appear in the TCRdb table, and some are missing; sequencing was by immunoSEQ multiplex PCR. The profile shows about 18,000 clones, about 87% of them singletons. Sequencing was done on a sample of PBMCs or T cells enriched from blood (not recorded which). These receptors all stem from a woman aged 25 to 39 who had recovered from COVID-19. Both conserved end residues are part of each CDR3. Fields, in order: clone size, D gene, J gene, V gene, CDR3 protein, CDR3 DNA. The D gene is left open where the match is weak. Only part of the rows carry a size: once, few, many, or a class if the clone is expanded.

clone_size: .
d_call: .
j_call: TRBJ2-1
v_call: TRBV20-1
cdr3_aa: CSARGTDEQFF
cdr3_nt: TGCAGTGCTAGAGGGACAGACGAGCAGTTCTTC

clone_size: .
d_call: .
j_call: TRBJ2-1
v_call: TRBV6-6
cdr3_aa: CASRRQFSYNEQFF
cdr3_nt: TGTGCCAGCAGGCGGCAGTTTTCCTACAATGAGCAGTTCTTC

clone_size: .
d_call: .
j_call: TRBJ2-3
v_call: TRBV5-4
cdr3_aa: CASSPGAGVGDTQYF
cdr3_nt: TGTGCCAGCAGCCCAGGGGCAGGGGTCGGAGATACGCAGTATTTT

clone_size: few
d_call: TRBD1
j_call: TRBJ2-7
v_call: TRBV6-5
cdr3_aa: CASSYSTTGDYEQYF
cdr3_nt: TGTGCCAGCAGTTACTCGACGACAGGGGACTACGAGCAGTACTTC

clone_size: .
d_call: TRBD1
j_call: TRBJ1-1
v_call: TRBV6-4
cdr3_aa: CASSDQQGSEAFF
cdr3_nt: TGTGCCAGCAGTGATCAACAGGGGAGTGAAGCTTTCTTT

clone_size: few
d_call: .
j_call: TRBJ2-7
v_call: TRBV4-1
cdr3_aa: CASSQPDRSSYEQYF
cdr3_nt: TGCGCCAGCAGCCAACCCGACAGGAGCTCCTACGAGCAGTACTTC

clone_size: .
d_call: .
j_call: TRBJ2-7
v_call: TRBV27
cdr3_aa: CASSFLTGSDLYEQYF
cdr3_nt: TGTGCCAGCAGTTTTTTGACAGGCTCTGACCTCTACGAGCAGTACTTC

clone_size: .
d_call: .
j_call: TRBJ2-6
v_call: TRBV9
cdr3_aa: CASSAGIGSGANVLTF
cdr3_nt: TGTGCCAGCAGTGCAGGGATCGGCTCTGGGGCCAACGTCCTGACTTTC

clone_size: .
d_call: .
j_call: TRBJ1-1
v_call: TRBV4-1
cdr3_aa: CASSQQGTNTEAFF
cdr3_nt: TGCGCCAGCAGCCAACAGGGGACCAACACTGAAGCTTTCTTT

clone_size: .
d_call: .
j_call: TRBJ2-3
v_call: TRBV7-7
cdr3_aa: CASSPRGGSDTQYF
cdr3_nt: TGTGCCAGCAGCCCCCGTGGGGGCTCAGATACGCAGTATTTT

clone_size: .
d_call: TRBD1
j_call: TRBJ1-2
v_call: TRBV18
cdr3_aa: CASSPGQGPYGYTF
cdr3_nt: TGTGCCAGCTCGCCGGGACAGGGTCCCTATGGCTACACCTTC

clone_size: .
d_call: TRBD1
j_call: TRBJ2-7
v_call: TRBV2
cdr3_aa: CASSEALRTGSEQYF
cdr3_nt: TGTGCCAGCAGTGAAGCGCTAAGGACAGGGTCCGAGCAGTACTTC

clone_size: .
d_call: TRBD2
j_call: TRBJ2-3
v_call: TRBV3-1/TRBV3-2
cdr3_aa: CASSQPGTSGVDTQYF
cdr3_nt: TGTGCCAGCAGCCAGCCCGGGACTAGCGGGGTAGATACGCAGTATTTT

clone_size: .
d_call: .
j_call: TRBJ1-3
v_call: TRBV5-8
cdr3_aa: CASSRTRSGNTIYF
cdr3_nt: TGTGCCAGCAGCAGGACAAGGTCTGGAAACACCATATATTTT

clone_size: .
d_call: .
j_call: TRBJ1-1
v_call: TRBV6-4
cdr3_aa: CASSEVRGTEAFF
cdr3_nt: TGTGCCAGCAGTGAAGTCAGAGGCACTGAAGCTTTCTTT

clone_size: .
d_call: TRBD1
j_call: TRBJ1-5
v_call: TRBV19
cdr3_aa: CASSTIQGGGNQPQHF
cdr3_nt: TGTGCCAGTAGTACGATACAGGGGGGAGGCAATCAGCCCCAGCATTTT

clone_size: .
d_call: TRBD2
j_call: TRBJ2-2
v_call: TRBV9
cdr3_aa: CASSLKAGDTGELFF
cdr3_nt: TGTGCCAGCAGCCTAAAAGCGGGGGACACCGGGGAGCTGTTTTTT

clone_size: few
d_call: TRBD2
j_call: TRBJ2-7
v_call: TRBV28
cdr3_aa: CASGLAGAYEQYF
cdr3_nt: TGTGCCAGCGGGCTAGCGGGGGCCTACGAGCAGTACTTC

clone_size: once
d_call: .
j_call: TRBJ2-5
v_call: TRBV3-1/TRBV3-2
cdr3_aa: CASSQGLGETQYF
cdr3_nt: TGTGCCAGCAGCCAAGGACTAGGCGAGACCCAGTACTTC

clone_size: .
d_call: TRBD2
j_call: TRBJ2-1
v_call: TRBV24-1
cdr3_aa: CATSESGGAYNEQFF
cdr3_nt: TGTGCCACCTCCGAAAGTGGGGGGGCCTACAATGAGCAGTTCTTC